The rows below give T cell receptor beta chains drawn from one sample of a study of cytomegalovirus exposure and HLA in healthy donors. Profiled with immunoSEQ multiplex PCR; TCRdb holds only in-frame clones, not every one. The profile shows about 230,000 clones, approximately 85% of them singletons. Sequences were obtained from PBMCs. The receptors were gathered from a girl aged 2-10 years in good health and CMV-seronegative. Each CDR3 is given with its conserved first and last residue. The order of the fields is J gene, clone size, V gene, D gene, CDR3 protein, CDR3 DNA. D genes are given only for firm matches. Where a row states a size, it is once, few, many or the class of an expanded clone; other rows omit it.

J: TRBJ2-3; size: NA; V: TRBV5-1; D: NA; CDR3: CASSPDLQDTQYF; DNA: TGCGCCAGCAGCCCCGATCTACAGGATACGCAGTATTTT
J: TRBJ2-7; size: few; V: TRBV4-2; D: TRBD2; CDR3: CASSRGAGGAYEQYF; DNA: TGTGCCAGCAGCAGAGGGGCGGGGGGGGCTTACGAGCAGTACTTC
J: TRBJ1-2; size: NA; V: TRBV7-6; D: TRBD1; CDR3: CASSPGTGDYGYTF; DNA: TGTGCCAGCAGCCCCGGGACAGGTGACTATGGCTACACCTTC
J: TRBJ1-4; size: NA; V: TRBV7-9; D: NA; CDR3: CASSQGSNEKLFF; DNA: TGTGCCAGCTCCCAGGGGAGTAATGAAAAACTGTTTTTT
J: TRBJ2-7; size: NA; V: TRBV18; D: TRBD2; CDR3: CASSPSSGSSTNHQGQYF; DNA: TGTGCCAGCTCACCTTCTAGCGGGAGCTCGACCAACCACCAAGGGCAGTACTTC
J: TRBJ2-3; size: NA; V: TRBV5-1; D: NA; CDR3: CASRPNTGTTDTQYF; DNA: TGCGCCAGCAGACCTAACACAGGGACCACAGATACGCAGTATTTT
J: TRBJ1-2; size: NA; V: TRBV20-1; D: NA; CDR3: CSAGDYGYTF; DNA: TGCAGTGCCGGGGACTATGGCTACACCTTC
J: TRBJ2-3; size: NA; V: TRBV18; D: TRBD2; CDR3: CASSPWTSGISTDTQYF; DNA: TGTGCCAGCTCACCATGGACTAGCGGGATTAGCACAGATACGCAGTATTTT
J: TRBJ2-7; size: few; V: TRBV6-5; D: TRBD2; CDR3: CASSSLAGAHEQYF; DNA: TGTGCCAGCAGTTCGTTAGCGGGAGCCCACGAGCAGTACTTC
J: TRBJ2-1; size: NA; V: TRBV29-1; D: NA; CDR3: CSGQWDIASEQFF; DNA: TGCAGCGGTCAATGGGACATCGCATCTGAGCAGTTCTTC
J: TRBJ1-2; size: NA; V: TRBV9; D: TRBD1; CDR3: CASGQGDGYTF; DNA: TGTGCCAGCGGACAGGGAGATGGCTACACCTTC
J: TRBJ2-7; size: NA; V: TRBV5-6; D: NA; CDR3: CASSLWGGADYEQYF; DNA: TGTGCCAGCAGCTTGTGGGGGGGCGCGGACTACGAGCAGTACTTC
J: TRBJ1-1; size: NA; V: TRBV5-1; D: NA; CDR3: CASSSQTGKNTEAFF; DNA: TGCGCCAGCAGCTCTCAGACAGGAAAGAACACTGAAGCTTTCTTT
J: TRBJ2-1; size: few; V: TRBV7-9; D: NA; CDR3: CASSLYLVGGPKTRLEQFF; DNA: TGTGCCAGCAGCTTATATCTAGTAGGAGGCCCAAAAACCCGCCTTGAGCAGTTCTTC
J: TRBJ2-5; size: NA; V: TRBV7-9; D: NA; CDR3: CSSSLDSAGGQETQYF; DNA: TGTTCCAGCAGCTTAGATTCGGCCGGAGGCCAAGAGACCCAGTACTTC
J: TRBJ2-7; size: NA; V: TRBV19; D: TRBD1; CDR3: CASRGQGTYEQYF; DNA: TGTGCCAGTAGGGGACAGGGGACCTACGAGCAGTACTTC
J: TRBJ2-7; size: NA; V: TRBV12-1; D: NA; CDR3: CASSPPEGLAFSYEQYF; DNA: TGTGCCAGCAGCCCCCCGGAGGGGCTAGCGTTCTCCTACGAGCAGTACTTC
J: TRBJ2-7; size: NA; V: TRBV25-1; D: TRBD1; CDR3: CASSDPGQGGEQYF; DNA: TGTGCCAGCAGTGATCCGGGACAGGGGGGCGAGCAGTACTTC
J: TRBJ2-5; size: NA; V: TRBV27; D: NA; CDR3: CASSFGQTKETQYF; DNA: TGTGCCAGCAGTTTTGGTCAGACTAAAGAGACCCAGTACTTC
J: TRBJ2-7; size: NA; V: TRBV10-3; D: NA; CDR3: CAISDTRGSRPYEQYF; DNA: TGTGCCATCAGTGACACCAGGGGTAGCAGACCCTACGAGCAGTACTTC
J: TRBJ1-2; size: NA; V: TRBV6-1; D: NA; CDR3: CGGGEMGYGYTF; DNA: TGTGGGGGCGGGGAAATGGGCTATGGCTACACCTTC
J: TRBJ1-5; size: NA; V: TRBV5-4; D: TRBD1; CDR3: CASRTGAGGYSNQPQHF; DNA: TGTGCCAGCAGGACAGGGGCAGGGGGGTATAGCAATCAGCCCCAGCATTTT
J: TRBJ2-2; size: NA; V: TRBV6-4; D: NA; CDR3: CASKDSLNTGELFF; DNA: TGTGCCAGCAAGGACAGCCTGAACACCGGGGAGCTGTTTTTT
J: TRBJ2-1; size: NA; V: TRBV7-2; D: NA; CDR3: CASSLEVGGRNEQFF; DNA: TGTGCCAGCAGCTTAGAAGTGGGGGGACGCAATGAGCAGTTCTTC
J: TRBJ2-1; size: NA; V: TRBV2; D: NA; CDR3: CASRDHSESEQFF; DNA: TGTGCCAGCCGTGACCATAGCGAGAGTGAGCAGTTCTTC
J: TRBJ1-1; size: NA; V: TRBV7-2; D: NA; CDR3: CASSLKSTVNTEAFF; DNA: TGTGCCAGCAGCTTAAAGTCTACAGTGAACACTGAAGCTTTCTTT
J: TRBJ2-7; size: NA; V: TRBV10-3; D: NA; CDR3: CAISEEGTSRYEQYF; DNA: TGTGCCATCAGTGAAGAGGGGACAAGTCGCTACGAGCAGTACTTC
J: TRBJ1-1; size: NA; V: TRBV10-3; D: NA; CDR3: CAIRPEGGGNTEAFF; DNA: TGTGCCATCAGACCCGAGGGAGGAGGGAACACTGAAGCTTTCTTT
J: TRBJ2-7; size: NA; V: TRBV5-1; D: TRBD2; CDR3: CASSLEPGLAGYEQYF; DNA: TGCGCCAGCAGCTTGGAGCCCGGACTAGCGGGTTACGAGCAGTACTTC
J: TRBJ2-2; size: NA; V: TRBV9; D: NA; CDR3: CASSPFVGGELFF; DNA: TGTGCCAGCAGCCCGTTTGTCGGCGGGGAGCTGTTTTTT
J: TRBJ2-3; size: NA; V: TRBV10-2; D: TRBD2; CDR3: CASRWRESDTQYF; DNA: TGCGCCAGCAGATGGCGGGAGTCAGATACGCAGTATTTT
J: TRBJ2-3; size: few; V: TRBV7-6; D: NA; CDR3: CASSLAASETDTQYF; DNA: TGTGCCAGCAGCTTAGCGGCTAGCGAAACAGATACGCAGTATTTT
J: TRBJ1-1; size: NA; V: TRBV5-6; D: TRBD1; CDR3: CASSLGGTGNTEAFF; DNA: TGTGCCAGCAGCTTGGGTGGGACAGGGAACACTGAAGCTTTCTTT
J: TRBJ2-3; size: NA; V: TRBV5-1; D: NA; CDR3: CASSLGPPRGLSTDTQYF; DNA: TGCGCCAGCAGCTTGGGACCCCCCAGGGGTTTGAGCACAGATACGCAGTATTTT
J: TRBJ1-1; size: NA; V: TRBV5-3; D: NA; CDR3: CARSLPGVKSMNTEAFF; DNA: TGTGCCAGAAGCTTGCCAGGGGTCAAAAGCATGAACACTGAAGCTTTCTTT
J: TRBJ2-7; size: NA; V: TRBV4-1; D: TRBD1; CDR3: CASSQGRFGTASYEQYF; DNA: TGCGCCAGCAGCCAAGGGAGGTTTGGGACAGCTTCCTACGAGCAGTACTTC
J: TRBJ1-1; size: NA; V: TRBV7-9; D: NA; CDR3: CASSYRAGGNTEAFF; DNA: TGTGCCAGCAGCTACAGGGCGGGAGGGAACACTGAAGCTTTCTTT
J: TRBJ1-2; size: NA; V: TRBV29-1; D: NA; CDR3: CSVVAVGGGYTF; DNA: TGCAGCGTTGTGGCAGTTGGTGGTGGCTACACCTTC
J: TRBJ2-7; size: NA; V: TRBV5-1; D: TRBD2; CDR3: CASNSGTSGGNSYEQYF; DNA: TGCGCCAGCAACTCCGGGACTAGCGGGGGGAATTCCTACGAGCAGTACTTC
J: TRBJ1-3; size: once; V: TRBV2; D: TRBD1; CDR3: CASSEEYQGASTIYF; DNA: TGTGCCAGCAGTGAAGAGTATCAGGGGGCGTCCACCATATATTTT
J: TRBJ2-1; size: NA; V: TRBV9; D: NA; CDR3: CASSVSLANYNEQFF; DNA: TGTGCCAGCAGCGTTTCGCTAGCAAACTACAATGAGCAGTTCTTC
J: TRBJ2-3; size: NA; V: TRBV7-7; D: TRBD2; CDR3: CASSPGLAGTTDTQYF; DNA: TGTGCCAGCAGCCCCGGGCTAGCGGGGACCACAGATACGCAGTATTTT
J: TRBJ1-2; size: NA; V: TRBV6-5; D: NA; CDR3: CASTTLRRGYTF; DNA: TGTGCCAGCACTACCCTCCGGAGAGGCTACACCTTC
J: TRBJ1-2; size: NA; V: TRBV7-3; D: TRBD1; CDR3: CASSLFPGQGYYGYTF; DNA: TGTGCCAGCAGCCTCTTTCCGGGACAGGGCTACTATGGCTACACCTTC
J: TRBJ1-4; size: NA; V: TRBV30; D: TRBD1; CDR3: CAWNQGAIPNEKLFF; DNA: TGTGCCTGGAACCAGGGGGCTATACCTAATGAAAAACTGTTTTTT
J: TRBJ2-1; size: NA; V: TRBV6-6; D: TRBD2; CDR3: CASSYTSGSYNEQFF; DNA: TGTGCCAGCAGTTACACTAGCGGCTCCTACAATGAGCAGTTCTTC